One and the same sample provided the 29 T cell receptor beta chains below, sequenced in a study of CD8+CD57+ T cells in acquired aplastic anemia. TCR beta VDJ and CDR3 profiles were obtained from a genomic DNA template. TCRdb re-called the reads through MiXCR, storing one row per CDR3 protein. The sample has some 170,000 distinct CDR3 sequences, 40% to 50% seen once. Only patients with CD8+CD57+ cell expansion on flow cytometry were chosen for sequencing. The material sequenced was sorted CD4+, CD8+, or CD8+CD57+ T cells (not recorded which) from PBMCs. The receptor source for this set is a human donor with aplastic anemia.

The chain uses TRBV15 and TRBJ2-5; possibly TRBD2 for D (5 bases). There are 13 residues in the CDR3. Between the trimmed V and J ends, which lost 0 bases and 9 bases, there was a span of 11 bases. In germline, CDR1 is LNHNV, CDR2 YYDKDF (reference sequence). The CDR3 DNA sequence: TGTGCCACCAGCAGAGATCCCTGGGAGCCCCAGTACTTC. Translation gives CATSRDPWEPQYF.

The rearrangement links TRBV19 to TRBJ2-1; tentative D call: TRBD2 (6 bases). CDR3 length equals 15 residues. Trimming removed 1 base at V and 3 bases at J, with 10 bases between. From germline, CDR1 is LNHDA and CDR2 SQIVND (reference sequence). CDR3 protein: CASSIAAGNYNEQFF. The CDR3 nucleotides are TGTGCCAGTAGTATAGCGGCGGGAAACTACAATGAGCAGTTCTTC.

This chain uses TRBV15 with TRBJ2-1, with 14 bases aligning to TRBD2. V was pared by 5 bases and J by 7 bases, with 10 bases of the junction left unmatched. The germline V gene has CDR1 LNHNV and CDR2 YYDKDF (reference sequence). This CDR3 has 17 amino acids. This CDR3 is CATSWGLAGERDNEQFF. The CDR3 DNA reads as TGTGCCACCAGCTGGGGACTAGCGGGAGAAAGGGATAATGAGCAGTTCTTC.

The chain employs TRBV20-1 and TRBJ1-3, with D possibly being TRBD1 (5 bases). V was cut by 5 bases and J by 0 bases, with 11 bases left in between. This CDR3 has 14 residues. Germline CDR1 and CDR2: DFQATT and SNEGSKA (reference sequence). CDR3 sequence (DNA): TGCAGTGCTTCACTAGACAGCTCTGGAAACACCATATATTTT. Its protein product is CSASLDSSGNTIYF.

The chain employs TRBV7-3 and TRBJ2-1, with 7 bases aligning to TRBD2. Germline CDR1 reads SGHTA; CDR2 reads FQGTGA. This CDR3 contains 11 residues. V gave up 10 bases and J gave up 7 bases; unmatched junction bases: 4. CDR3 coding DNA: TGTGCCACTAACGGGGGGAATGAGCAGTTCTTC. Amino acid sequence: CATNGGNEQFF. Full variable domain (rest looked up from reference TRBV7-3 and TRBJ2-1): GAGVSQTPSNKVTEKGKYVELRCDPISGHTALYWYRQSLGQGPEFLIYFQGTGAADDSGLPNDRFFAVRPEGSVSTLKIQRTERGDSAVYLCATNGGNEQFFGPGTRLTVL.

This clonotype was counted many times. The chain links TRBV15 to TRBJ1-1; 11 positions agree with TRBD1. The length of the CDR3 is 15 residues. Germline CDR1 reads LNHNV; CDR2 reads YYDKDF (reference sequence). Unmatched junction bases numbered 3, after V lost 3 bases and J lost 3 bases. CDR3 sequence (DNA): TGTGCCACCAGCAGGGAGGGACAGGGGGACACTGAAGCTTTCTTT. As protein: CATSREGQGDTEAFF.

This clonotype was observed at least ten times. This sequence joins TRBV7-9 and TRBJ1-1; 7 bases fit TRBD1. The CDR3 is 14 residues long. CDR1 and CDR2 (germline): SEHNR, FQNEAQ (reference sequence). V trimming: 2 bases; J trimming: 2 bases; junction bases outside the gene matches: 2. The CDR3: CASSLQGGNTEAFF. The CDR3 nucleotides are TGTGCCAGCAGCTTACAGGGGGGAAACACTGAAGCTTTCTTT.

This clonotype was found a few times. A much larger clonotype is one base distant, so this may be a read error. The chain carries TRBV20-1 and TRBJ2-5; TRBD2 aligns across 8 bases. Per germline, CDR1 DFQATT and CDR2 SNEGSKA (reference sequence). CDR3 size: 13 residues. V shed 6 bases and J 2 bases; nucleotides not matched to a gene: 5. DNA of the CDR3: TGCAGTGCCACGGGGGGGGGACAAGAGACCCAGTACTTC. Residues: CSATGGGQETQYF.

The gene calls are TRBV12-3 or TRBV12-4 and TRBJ2-1; 10 nucleotides agree with TRBD1. V shed 6 bases, J shed 10 bases, and the junction held 24 bases outside the gene matches. CDR3 length equals 19 residues. DNA of the CDR3: TGTGCCAGCAGGCCGACAGGGGGCGCGTTGGGCGGCAGAGCGATCGAGCAGTTCTTC. Its translation is CASRPTGGALGGRAIEQFF.

On this clonotype: This CDR3 is missing its conserved last phenylalanine or tryptophan, likely due to a read error. V usage is TRBV11-1 and J usage is TRBJ1-6, with D perhaps TRBD1 (6 bases). Germline V gene lookup returns CDR1 SGHAT and CDR2 FQDESV (reference sequence). The CDR3 is 17 amino acids. The chain's CDR3 is CASSFGPGTSYKSPLHL. As DNA, the CDR3 is TGTGCCAGCAGCTTTGGCCCCGGGACAAGCTATAAATCACCCCTCCACCTT.

About this clonotype: Its ends do not fully match the called genes, so a read error is possible. The chain is built from TRBV7-7 and TRBJ2-5, with D perhaps matching TRBD1 (6 bases). The germline V gene has CDR1 SSHAT and CDR2 FNYEAQ (reference sequence). This CDR3 has 13 amino acids. CDR3: CASSKGGKETQYF. In DNA form, the CDR3 reads TGTGCTAGCAGCAAAGGGGGAAAAGAGACCCAGTACTTC.

The chain combines TRBV6-1 with TRBJ1-3, with TRBD1 identical over 7 bases. J lost 0 bases, V lost 8 bases, and 16 bases had no gene match. This CDR3 is built from 18 residues. The germline V gene has CDR1 MNHNS and CDR2 SASEGT. In DNA, the CDR3 is TGTGCCAGCGGGGGGGGAGGGGGCGAATTTTACTCTGGAAACACCATATATTTT. It is translated as CASGGGGGEFYSGNTIYF.

This chain uses TRBV10-2 with TRBJ1-2; 10 bases fit TRBD1. V lost 8 bases to trimming and J lost 3 bases; unmatched junction nucleotides: 9. Germline CDR1 is WSHSY and CDR2 is SAAADI. This CDR3 spans 15 amino acids. Here the CDR3 DNA reads TGCGCCAGCTTAGGACAGGGGGACTACGACTATGGCTACACCTTC. Amino acid sequence: CASLGQGDYDYGYTF.

The V gene is TRBV6-2 or TRBV6-3, the J gene TRBJ2-4; 7 nucleotides match TRBD1. CDR1 is MNHEY, CDR2 SVGEGT, per germline. The CDR3 spans 13 residues. The V gene end was trimmed by 6 bases and the J gene end by 5 bases; junction bases not matched to a gene: 4. The CDR3 protein is CASRPDRENIQYF. Here the CDR3 DNA reads TGTGCCAGCAGGCCAGACAGGGAAAACATTCAGTACTTC.

The chain combines TRBV20-1 with TRBJ1-5; the D gene is possibly TRBD1 (5 bases). Looked up from germline, CDR1 is DFQATT and CDR2 is SNEGSKA (reference sequence). The CDR3 loop spans 16 amino acids. Trimming cost V 4 bases and J 6 bases, with 22 bases left between them. CDR3 in DNA: TGCAGTGCTAAGGGGCCTCGGCGGGGGGATAGTCAGCCCCAGCATTTT. It yields the protein CSAKGPRRGDSQPQHF.

This clonotype occurred many times. The CDR3 nucleotides read TGCGCCAGCAGTGCTAAGCGGGGGCTAACCTACGAGCAGTACTTC. Amino acid sequence: CASSAKRGLTYEQYF. The chain uses TRBV10-1 and TRBJ2-7; 8 positions agree with TRBD2. Germline V lookup: CDR1 WNHNN, CDR2 SYGVQD (reference sequence). The CDR3 runs to 15 residues. V was pared by 4 bases and J by 2 bases, with 7 bases of the junction left unmatched.

This clonotype was detected ten times or more. The rearrangement joins TRBV5-4 to TRBJ2-7, with 12 bases lining up with TRBD1. This CDR3 is built from 15 residues. Unmatched junction bases numbered 5, after V lost 4 bases and J lost 3 bases. Germline CDR1 and CDR2: SGHNT and YYREEE (reference sequence). Here the CDR3 reads CASSGGTGGFYEQYF. CDR3 DNA: TGTGCCAGCAGCGGAGGGACAGGGGGCTTCTACGAGCAGTACTTC.

This clonotype has at least ten counts. The chain combines TRBV7-9 with TRBJ1-2; D not resolved. CDR3 length equals 12 residues. Trimming removed 5 bases at V and 8 bases at J, with 12 bases between. Germline CDR1 and CDR2: SEHNR and FQNEAQ (reference sequence). DNA for the CDR3: TGTGCCAGCAGCCGCGGCGCCGAAGGCTACACCTTC. Amino acids: CASSRGAEGYTF.

The rearrangement uses TRBV27 and TRBJ1-1; possibly TRBD1 for D (5 bases). Germline V gene lookup returns CDR1 MNHEY and CDR2 SMNVEV (reference sequence). The CDR3 is 13 amino acids. Trimming removed 3 bases at V and 5 bases at J, with 10 bases between. The CDR3 DNA reads TGTGCCAGCAGTTTCAGGGTTTTGACTGAAGCTTTCTTT. It yields the protein CASSFRVLTEAFF.

This clonotype was seen ten or more times. The gene calls are TRBV12-3 or TRBV12-4 and TRBJ2-4, with D uncertain. V lost 3 bases, J lost 6 bases, and 6 bases lay in between. This CDR3 has 12 amino acids. CDR3 DNA sequence: TGTGCCAGCAGTTTCGGCCGAAACATTCAGTACTTC. The encoded protein is CASSFGRNIQYF.

This clonotype was recorded at least ten times. This chain joins TRBV20-1 and TRBJ1-1; no clear D gene. The V gene's germline CDR1 is DFQATT and CDR2 SNEGSKA (reference sequence). This CDR3 region has 13 residues. V was shortened by 6 bases and J by 2 bases, with 13 bases between the two germline ends. CDR3 DNA: TGCAGTGCGGGAGGGAGGGTCAACACTGAAGCTTTCTTT. Amino acids: CSAGGRVNTEAFF.

The chain recombines TRBV7-2 with TRBJ2-1, with a tentative D call TRBD1 (6 bases). The CDR3 loop spans 13 amino acids. V was pared by 7 bases and J by 4 bases, with 11 bases between. Germline CDR1 reads SGHTA; CDR2 reads FQGNSA. The DNA for the CDR3 is TGTGCCAGCAACCCCCAGGGGTACAATGAGCAGTTCTTC. As protein: CASNPQGYNEQFF.

This clonotype was counted many times. V gene TRBV20-1 combines with J gene TRBJ1-1; 8 bases fit TRBD1. This CDR3 is built from 14 residues. The germline gives CDR1 DFQATT, CDR2 SNEGSKA (reference sequence). V was pared by 5 bases and J by 0 bases, with 5 bases of the junction left unmatched. DNA for the CDR3: TGCAGTGCTCCTCGACAGGGGATGAACACTGAAGCTTTCTTT. It yields the protein CSAPRQGMNTEAFF.

This sequence joins TRBV12-3 or TRBV12-4 and TRBJ1-6, with unresolved D. The CDR3 is 12 residues long. Between the trimmed V and J ends, which lost 3 bases and 9 bases, there was a span of 6 bases. CDR3 sequence (DNA): TGTGCCAGCAGTTTTGAGGGTTCACCCCTCCACTTT. The encoded protein is CASSFEGSPLHF.

V and J are TRBV29-1 and TRBJ2-3, with D perhaps TRBD1 (6 bases). This CDR3 is 15 amino acids long. Per germline, CDR1 SQVTM and CDR2 ANQGSEA. V was trimmed by 4 bases and J by 0 bases, leaving 14 bases between them. CDR3 region: CSVARTADSTDTQYF. In DNA form, the CDR3 reads TGCAGCGTTGCCCGGACAGCCGATAGCACAGATACGCAGTATTTT.

This clonotype was seen once. This chain uses TRBV29-1 with TRBJ1-4; TRBD1 matches 8 bases. The CDR3 sequence is 15 residues long. The germline gives CDR1 SQVTM, CDR2 ANQGSEA. V lost 5 bases, J lost 2 bases, and 7 bases stayed unmatched. The CDR3 sequence: CSVRQGSITNEKLFF. The CDR3 nucleotides read TGCAGCGTTAGACAGGGGAGTATCACTAATGAAAAACTGTTTTTT. Filled out from reference TRBV29-1 and TRBJ1-4, the complete variable domain reads SAVISQKPSRDICQRGTSLTIQCQVDSQVTMMFWYRQQPGQSLTLIATANQGSEATYESGFVIDKFPISRPNLTFSTLTVSNMSPEDSSIYLCSVRQGSITNEKLFFGSGTQLSVL.

This chain joins TRBV10-3 and TRBJ1-3, with D possibly matching TRBD1 (5 bases). The CDR3 consists of 16 residues. Trimming took 1 base from V and 0 from J, leaving 10 bases between them. CDR1 and CDR2 (germline): ENHRY, SYGVKD. Written as DNA, the CDR3 is TGTGCCATCAGTGAGTGGGGACGGACCTCTGGAAACACCATATATTTT. This gives the protein CAISEWGRTSGNTIYF.

This chain uses TRBV7-9 with TRBJ2-7, with TRBD1 identical over 7 bases. Germline lookup yields CDR1 SEHNR and CDR2 FQNEAQ (reference sequence). Germline trimming cut 7 bases from V and 3 bases from J; bases unmatched to any gene: 9. This CDR3 region has 14 residues. The CDR3 sequence is CASTSTRQGYEQYF. The DNA of the CDR3 is TGTGCCAGCACCTCTACGCGACAGGGCTACGAGCAGTACTTC.

This chain connects TRBV5-1 to TRBJ2-2; 8 nucleotides agree with TRBD1. The germline V gene has CDR1 SGHRS and CDR2 YFSETQ. V was clipped by 2 bases and J by 3 bases; unmatched bases: 6. This CDR3 is 16 amino acids long. The CDR3 DNA is TGCGCCAGCAGCTTATTGGAACAGGGGGACACCGGGGAGCTGTTTTTT. Translating it yields CASSLLEQGDTGELFF.